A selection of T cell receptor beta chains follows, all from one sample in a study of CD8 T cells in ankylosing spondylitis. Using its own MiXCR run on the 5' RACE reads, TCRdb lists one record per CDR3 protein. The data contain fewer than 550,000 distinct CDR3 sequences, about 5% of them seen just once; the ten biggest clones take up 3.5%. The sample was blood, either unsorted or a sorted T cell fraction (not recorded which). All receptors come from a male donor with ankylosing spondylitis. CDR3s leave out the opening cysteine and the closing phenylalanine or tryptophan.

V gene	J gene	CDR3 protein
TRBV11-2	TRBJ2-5	ASMGGGETQY
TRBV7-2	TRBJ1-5	ASSSTGSRQPQH
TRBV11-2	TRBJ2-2	ASCVTNTGELF
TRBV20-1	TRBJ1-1	SANRRNTEAF
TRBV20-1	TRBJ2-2	SAHASGGQARELF
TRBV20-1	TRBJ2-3	SASFGLAGTDTQY
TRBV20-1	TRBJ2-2	SARVLAGPEGGVF
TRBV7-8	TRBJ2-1	ASENRGSYNEQF
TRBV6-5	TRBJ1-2	ASSYIRTGGSYGYT
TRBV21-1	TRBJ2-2	ASSTQRKNTGELF
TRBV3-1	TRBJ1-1	ASSLARVNTEAF
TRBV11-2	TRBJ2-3	ASSRQPGQGGNTQY
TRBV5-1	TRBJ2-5	ASSVAGGGQETQY
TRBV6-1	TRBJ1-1	ASSRGGGNTEAF
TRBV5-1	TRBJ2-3	ASSRGTSVFTDTQY
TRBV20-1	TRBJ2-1	SAPTWRAGDSYNEQF
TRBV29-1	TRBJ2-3	SASGTFRALTDTQY
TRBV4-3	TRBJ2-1	ASSRRLAGAPGGDNEQF
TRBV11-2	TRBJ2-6	ASSSLGQGRPGANVLT
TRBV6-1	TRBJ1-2	ASSRWESTDGYT
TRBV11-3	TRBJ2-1	ASSLDWDNEQF
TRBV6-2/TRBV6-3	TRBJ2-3	ASRQLRNTQY
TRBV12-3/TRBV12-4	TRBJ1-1	ASSPARRGNTEAF
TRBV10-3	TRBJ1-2	AISESMPQGAHYGYT